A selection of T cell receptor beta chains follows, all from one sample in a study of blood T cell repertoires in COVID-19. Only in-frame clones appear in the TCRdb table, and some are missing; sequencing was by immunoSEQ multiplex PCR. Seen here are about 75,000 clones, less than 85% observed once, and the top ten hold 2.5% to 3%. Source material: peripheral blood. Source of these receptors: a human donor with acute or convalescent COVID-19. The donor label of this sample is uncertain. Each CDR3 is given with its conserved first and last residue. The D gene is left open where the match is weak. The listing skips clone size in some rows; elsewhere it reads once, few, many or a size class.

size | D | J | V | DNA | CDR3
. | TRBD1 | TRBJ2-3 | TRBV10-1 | TGCGCCACTCAGGGAGGACAGGGGCGATCCACAGATACGCAGTATTTT | CATQGGQGRSTDTQYF
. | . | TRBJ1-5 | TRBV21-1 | TGTGCCAGCAGCAAGGCCGGGGTTTTGGGTCAGCCCCAGCATTTT | CASSKAGVLGQPQHF
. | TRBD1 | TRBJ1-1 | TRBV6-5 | TGTGCCAGCAGTATAACAGGGACAGGGTACACTGAAGCTTTCTTT | CASSITGTGYTEAFF
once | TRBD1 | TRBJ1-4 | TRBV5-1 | TGCGCCAGCAGCGTTTACTCCACCGGGACAGGGAACTTCGAAAAACTGTTTTTT | CASSVYSTGTGNFEKLFF
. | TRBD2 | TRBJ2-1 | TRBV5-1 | TGCGCCAGCAGCTTGGTAGGCAGCGGGGCCTATTCCTACAATGAGCAGTTCTTC | CASSLVGSGAYSYNEQFF
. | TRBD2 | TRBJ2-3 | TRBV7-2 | TGTGCCAGCAGCTTAGCGCTCTGGGCGGGGGGGGTGAGCACAGATACGCAGTATTTT | CASSLALWAGGVSTDTQYF
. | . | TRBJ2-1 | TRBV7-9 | TGTGCCAGCACTAGGACAGTCGAGGGGATTGAGCAGTTCTTC | CASTRTVEGIEQFF
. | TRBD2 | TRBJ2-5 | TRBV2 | TGTGCCAGCAGCGGACTAGCCAGAGAGACCCAGTACTTC | CASSGLARETQYF
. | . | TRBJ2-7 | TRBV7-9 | TGTGCCAGCAGCTTAGGGAGAGAGGGGGTGGACGACTTC | CASSLGREGVDDF
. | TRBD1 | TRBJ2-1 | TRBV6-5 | TGTGCCAGCAGGACGACAGGGGGCGCGGGTGAGCAGTTCTTC | CASRTTGGAGEQFF
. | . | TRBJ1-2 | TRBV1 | TGCACCAGCAGCCAAGACACAGGGGGTGGCTACACCTTC | CTSSQDTGGGYTF